This TCR beta chain derives from a study of T-cell memory formation after mild COVID-19. MiXCR, applied by TCRdb to the 5' RACE reads, yields one record per CDR3 protein. The sample holds under 600,000 distinct CDR3 sequences, approximately 21% seen once. V dropped 0 bases and J dropped 4; count of bases not matched to a gene: 11. The CDR3 has 17 amino acids. From germline, CDR1 is SGHVS and CDR2 FQNEAQ. The chain recombines TRBV7-8 with TRBJ2-5; 7 bases agree with TRBD1. The source is an adult woman who had mild COVID-19 (a few samples of this study predate the infection). Cell type and time point are not known. The source material was PBMCs or a T cell subset sorted from them (not recorded which). CDR3 in amino acids: CASSLAGNRGAGETQYF. CDR3 coding DNA: TGTGCCAGCAGCTTAGCAGGGAACAGGGGCGCGGGAGAGACCCAGTACTTC. Based on the CDR3 plus reference TRBV7-8 and TRBJ2-5, the full variable domain is GAGVSQSPRYKVAKRGQDVALRCDPISGHVSLFWYQQALGQGPEFLTYFQNEAQLDKSGLPSDRFFAERPEGSVSTLKIQRTQQEDSAVYLCASSLAGNRGAGETQYFGPGTRLLVL.